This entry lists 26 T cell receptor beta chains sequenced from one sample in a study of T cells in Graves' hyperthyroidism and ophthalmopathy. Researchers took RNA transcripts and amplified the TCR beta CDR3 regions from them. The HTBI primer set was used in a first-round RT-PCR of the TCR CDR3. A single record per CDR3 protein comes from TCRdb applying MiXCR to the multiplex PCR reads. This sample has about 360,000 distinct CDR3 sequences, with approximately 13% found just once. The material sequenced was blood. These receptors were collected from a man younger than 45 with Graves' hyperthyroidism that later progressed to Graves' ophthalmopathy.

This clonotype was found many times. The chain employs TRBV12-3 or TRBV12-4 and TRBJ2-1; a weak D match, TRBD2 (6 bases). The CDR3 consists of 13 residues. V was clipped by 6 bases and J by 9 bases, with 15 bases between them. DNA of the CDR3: TGTGCCAGCAGCCAAGGACTAATGGGTGAGCAGTTCTTC. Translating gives CASSQGLMGEQFF.

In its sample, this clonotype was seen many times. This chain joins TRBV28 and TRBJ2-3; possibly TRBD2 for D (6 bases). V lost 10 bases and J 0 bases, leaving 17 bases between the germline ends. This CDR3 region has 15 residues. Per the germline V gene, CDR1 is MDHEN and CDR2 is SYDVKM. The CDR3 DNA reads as TGTGCCATCTACGATCGCGGGGCGAGCACAGATACGCAGTATTTT. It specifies CAIYDRGASTDTQYF. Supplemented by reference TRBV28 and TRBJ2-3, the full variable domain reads DVKVTQSSRYLVKRTGEKVFLECVQDMDHENMFWYRQDPGLGLRLIYFSYDVKMKEKGDIPEGYSVSREKKERFSLILESASTNQTSMYLCAIYDRGASTDTQYFGPGTRLTVL.

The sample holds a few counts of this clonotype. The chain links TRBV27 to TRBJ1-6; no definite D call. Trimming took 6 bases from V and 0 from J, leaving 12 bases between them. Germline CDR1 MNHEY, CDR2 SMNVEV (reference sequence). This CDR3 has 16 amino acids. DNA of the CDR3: TGTGCCAGCAGACCAACAAGGAGCTCCTATAATTCACCCCTCCACTTT. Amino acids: CASRPTRSSYNSPLHF.

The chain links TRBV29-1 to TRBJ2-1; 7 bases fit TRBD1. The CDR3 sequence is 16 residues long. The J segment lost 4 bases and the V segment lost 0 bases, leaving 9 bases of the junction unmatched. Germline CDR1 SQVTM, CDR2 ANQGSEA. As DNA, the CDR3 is TGCAGCGTTGAAGATCGGACAGGCCGAGGGTACAATGAGCAGTTCTTC. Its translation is CSVEDRTGRGYNEQFF.

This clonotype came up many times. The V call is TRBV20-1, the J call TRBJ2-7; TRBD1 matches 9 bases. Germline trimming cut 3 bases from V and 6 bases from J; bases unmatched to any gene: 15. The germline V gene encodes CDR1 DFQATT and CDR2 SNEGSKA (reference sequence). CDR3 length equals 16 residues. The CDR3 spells CSARVLGFGTGSEQYF. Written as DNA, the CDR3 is TGCAGTGCTAGGGTTCTTGGTTTCGGGACAGGGTCCGAGCAGTACTTC.

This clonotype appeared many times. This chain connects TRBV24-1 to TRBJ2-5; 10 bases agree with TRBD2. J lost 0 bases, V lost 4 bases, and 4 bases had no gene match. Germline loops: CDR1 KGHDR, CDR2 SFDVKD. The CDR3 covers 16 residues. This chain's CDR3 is CATSDGLAAYQETQYF. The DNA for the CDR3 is TGTGCCACCAGTGACGGACTAGCGGCGTACCAAGAGACCCAGTACTTC.

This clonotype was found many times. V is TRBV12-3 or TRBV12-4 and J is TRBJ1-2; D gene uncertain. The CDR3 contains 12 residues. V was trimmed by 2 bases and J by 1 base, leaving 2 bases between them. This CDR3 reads CASSLINYGYTF. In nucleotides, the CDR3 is TGTGCCAGCAGTTTAATTAACTATGGCTACACCTTC.

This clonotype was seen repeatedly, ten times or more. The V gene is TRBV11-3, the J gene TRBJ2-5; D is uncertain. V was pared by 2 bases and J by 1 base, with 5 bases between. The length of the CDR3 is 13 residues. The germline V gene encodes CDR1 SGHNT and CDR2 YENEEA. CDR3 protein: CASSLYPQETQYF. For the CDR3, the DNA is TGTGCCAGCAGCTTATACCCCCAAGAGACCCAGTACTTC.

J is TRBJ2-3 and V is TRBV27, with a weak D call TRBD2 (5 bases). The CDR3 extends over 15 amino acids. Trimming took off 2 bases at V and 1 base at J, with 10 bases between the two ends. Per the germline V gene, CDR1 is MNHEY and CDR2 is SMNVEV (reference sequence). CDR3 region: CASSLSAGGTDTQYF. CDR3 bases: TGTGCCAGCAGTTTAAGCGCGGGCGGCACAGATACGCAGTATTTT.

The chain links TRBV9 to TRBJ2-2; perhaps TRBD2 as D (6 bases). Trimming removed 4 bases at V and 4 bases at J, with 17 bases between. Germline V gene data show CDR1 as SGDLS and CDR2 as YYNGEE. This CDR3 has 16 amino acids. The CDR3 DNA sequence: TGTGCCAGCAGCCCCCCGTGGGGGGACCCCACCGGGGAGCTGTTTTTT. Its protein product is CASSPPWGDPTGELFF.

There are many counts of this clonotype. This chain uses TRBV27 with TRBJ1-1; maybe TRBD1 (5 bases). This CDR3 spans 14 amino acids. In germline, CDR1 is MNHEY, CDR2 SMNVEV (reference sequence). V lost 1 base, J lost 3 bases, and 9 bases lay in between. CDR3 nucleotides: TGTGCCAGCAGTTTATGGGGGGGGGACACTGAAGCTTTCTTT. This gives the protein CASSLWGGDTEAFF.

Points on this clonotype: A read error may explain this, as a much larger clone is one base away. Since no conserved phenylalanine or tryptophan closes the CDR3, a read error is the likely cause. CDR3 nucleotides: TGTGCCAGCAATGTAGTGGGGTCGGACACTGAAGCTTTCCTT. It codes for CASNVVGSDTEAFL. The V and J genes are TRBV2 and TRBJ1-1; D remains unclear. Between the trimmed V and J ends, which lost 7 bases and 3 bases, there was a span of 15 bases. In germline, CDR1 is SNHLY, CDR2 FYNNEI. The CDR3 covers 14 residues.

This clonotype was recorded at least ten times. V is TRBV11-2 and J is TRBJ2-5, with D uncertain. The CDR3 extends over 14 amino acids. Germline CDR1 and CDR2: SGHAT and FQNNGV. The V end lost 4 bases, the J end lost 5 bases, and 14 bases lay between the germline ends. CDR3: CASSSNPDGETQYF. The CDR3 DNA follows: TGTGCCAGCAGCTCAAACCCGGACGGGGAGACCCAGTACTTC.

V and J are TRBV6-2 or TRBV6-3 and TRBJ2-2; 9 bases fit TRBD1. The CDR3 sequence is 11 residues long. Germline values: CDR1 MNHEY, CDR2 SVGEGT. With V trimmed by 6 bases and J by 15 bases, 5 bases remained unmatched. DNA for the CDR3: TGTGCCAGCAGGGGGACAGGGAGGATGTTTTTT. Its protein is CASRGTGRMFF.

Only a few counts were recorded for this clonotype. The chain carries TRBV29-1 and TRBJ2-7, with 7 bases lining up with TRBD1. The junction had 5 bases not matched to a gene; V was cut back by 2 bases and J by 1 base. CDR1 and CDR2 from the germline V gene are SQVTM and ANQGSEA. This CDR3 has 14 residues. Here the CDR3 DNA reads TGCAGCGTTGAAACAGGACAGGAATCCTACGAGCAGTACTTC. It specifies CSVETGQESYEQYF.

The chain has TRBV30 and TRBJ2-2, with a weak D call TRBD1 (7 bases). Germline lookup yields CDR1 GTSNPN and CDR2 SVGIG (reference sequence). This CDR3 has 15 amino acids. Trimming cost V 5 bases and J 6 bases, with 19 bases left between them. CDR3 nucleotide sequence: TGTGCCTGGGCCAGGGGGGCAGGGCGGCCCGGGGAGCTGTTTTTT. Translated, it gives CAWARGAGRPGELFF.

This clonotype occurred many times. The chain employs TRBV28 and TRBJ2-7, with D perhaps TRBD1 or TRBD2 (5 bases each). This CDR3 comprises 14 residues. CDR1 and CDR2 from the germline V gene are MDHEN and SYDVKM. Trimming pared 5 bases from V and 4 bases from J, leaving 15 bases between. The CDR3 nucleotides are TGTGCCAGCAGTGGGACGGCTACGCTTTACGAGCAGTACTTC. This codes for CASSGTATLYEQYF.

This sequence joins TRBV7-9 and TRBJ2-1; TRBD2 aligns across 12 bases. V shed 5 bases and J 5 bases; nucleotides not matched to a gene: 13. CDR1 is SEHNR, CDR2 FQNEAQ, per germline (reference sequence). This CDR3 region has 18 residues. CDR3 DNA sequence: TGTGCCAGCAGCCCAGGGACTAGCGGGCCGGTTAATAACAATGAGCAGTTCTTC. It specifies CASSPGTSGPVNNNEQFF.

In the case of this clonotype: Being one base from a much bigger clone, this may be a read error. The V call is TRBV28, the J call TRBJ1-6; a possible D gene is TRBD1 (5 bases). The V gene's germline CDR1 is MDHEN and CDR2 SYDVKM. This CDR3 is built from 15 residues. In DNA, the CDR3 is TGTGCCAGCGGTTTATTTGAGGGGTGGAATTCACCCCTCCACTTT. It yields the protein CASGLFEGWNSPLHF.

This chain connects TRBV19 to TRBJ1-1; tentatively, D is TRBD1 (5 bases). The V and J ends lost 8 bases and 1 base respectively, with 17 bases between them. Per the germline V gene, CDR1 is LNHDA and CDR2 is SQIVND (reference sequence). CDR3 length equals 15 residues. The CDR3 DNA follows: TGTGCCAGTGGTTACCGGGGCCCCTGGAACACTGAAGCTTTCTTT. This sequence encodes CASGYRGPWNTEAFF.

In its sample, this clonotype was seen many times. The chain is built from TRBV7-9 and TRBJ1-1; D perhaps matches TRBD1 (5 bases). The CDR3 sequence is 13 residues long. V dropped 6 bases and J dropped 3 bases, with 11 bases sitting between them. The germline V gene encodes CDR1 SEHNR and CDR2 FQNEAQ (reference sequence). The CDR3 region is CASRKEGDTEAFF. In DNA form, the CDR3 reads TGTGCCAGCAGGAAAGAAGGGGACACTGAAGCTTTCTTT.

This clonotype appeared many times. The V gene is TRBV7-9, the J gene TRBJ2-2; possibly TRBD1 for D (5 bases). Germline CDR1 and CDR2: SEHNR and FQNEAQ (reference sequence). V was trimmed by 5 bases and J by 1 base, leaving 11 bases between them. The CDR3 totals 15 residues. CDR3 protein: CASSRLDRNTGELFF. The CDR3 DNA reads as TGTGCCAGCAGCAGGTTAGACAGGAACACCGGGGAGCTGTTTTTT. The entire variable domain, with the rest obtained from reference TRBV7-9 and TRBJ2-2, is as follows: DTGVSQNPRHKITKRGQNVTFRCDPISEHNRLYWYRQTLGQGPEFLTYFQNEAQLEKSRLLSDRFSAERPKGSFSTLEIQRTEQGDSAMYLCASSRLDRNTGELFFGEGSRLTVL.

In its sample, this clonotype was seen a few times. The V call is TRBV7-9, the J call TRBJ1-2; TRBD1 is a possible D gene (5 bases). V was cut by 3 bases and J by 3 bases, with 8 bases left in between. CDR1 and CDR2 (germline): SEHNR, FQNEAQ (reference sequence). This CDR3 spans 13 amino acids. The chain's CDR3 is CASSLGTHYGYTF. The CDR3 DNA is TGTGCCAGCAGCTTGGGGACTCACTATGGCTACACCTTC.

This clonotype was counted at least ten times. The CDR3 protein is CASSEAKVFGTEAFF. The CDR3 nucleotides are TGTGCCAGCAGTGAAGCGAAAGTTTTCGGCACTGAAGCTTTCTTT. The J gene is TRBJ1-1, the V gene TRBV6-1; D is uncertain. The CDR3 consists of 15 residues. Germline V gene data show CDR1 as MNHNS and CDR2 as SASEGT. The V end lost 0 bases, the J end lost 4 bases, and 12 bases lay between the germline ends.

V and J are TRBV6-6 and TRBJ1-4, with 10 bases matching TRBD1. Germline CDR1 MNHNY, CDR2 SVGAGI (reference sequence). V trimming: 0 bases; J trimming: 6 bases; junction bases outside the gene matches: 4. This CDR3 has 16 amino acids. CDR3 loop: CASSYSGTGVDEKLFF. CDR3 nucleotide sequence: TGTGCCAGCAGTTACTCGGGGACAGGGGTGGATGAAAAACTGTTTTTT.

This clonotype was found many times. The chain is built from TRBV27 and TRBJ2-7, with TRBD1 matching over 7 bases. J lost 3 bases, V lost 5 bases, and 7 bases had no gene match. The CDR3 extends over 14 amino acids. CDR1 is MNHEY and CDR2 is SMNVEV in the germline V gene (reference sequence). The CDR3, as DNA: TGTGCCAGCAGTACCCACAGGGGTTTCTACGAGCAGTACTTC. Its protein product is CASSTHRGFYEQYF.